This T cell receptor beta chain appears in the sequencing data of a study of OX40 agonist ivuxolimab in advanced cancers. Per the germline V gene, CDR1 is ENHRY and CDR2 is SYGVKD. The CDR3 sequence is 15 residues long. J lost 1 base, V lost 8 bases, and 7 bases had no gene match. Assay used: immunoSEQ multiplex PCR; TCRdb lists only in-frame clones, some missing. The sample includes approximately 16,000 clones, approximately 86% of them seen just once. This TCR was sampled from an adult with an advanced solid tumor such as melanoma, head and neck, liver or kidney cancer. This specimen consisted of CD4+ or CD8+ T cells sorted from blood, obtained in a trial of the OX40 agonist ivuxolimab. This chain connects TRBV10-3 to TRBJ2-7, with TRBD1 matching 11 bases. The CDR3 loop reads CAIGQGARRSYEQYF. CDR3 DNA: TGTGCCATCGGACAGGGGGCTCGTCGGTCCTACGAGCAGTACTTC.